Presented here are 15 T cell receptor beta chains from one specimen sequenced in a study of Graves' ophthalmopathy and Graves' hyperthyroidism (dated by TCRdb to the late 2010s). The sequencer was an Illumina HiSeq 2000. For repertoire sequencing, TCR beta CDR3 regions were amplified from RNA transcripts. The first round of RT-PCR was done with HTBI primers and the Qiagen OneStep RT-PCR kit, and was followed by a second round of multiplex PCR, then size selection and purification. In TCRdb, the public reads were trimmed at Q25 with fastp and aligned with MiXCR, with productive beta chains retained. Rows with a matching CDR3 protein are joined into one entry that keeps the most common DNA and genes. This sample holds 40,000 or so distinct CDR3 sequences; over 40% were observed only once. 18% of the sample belongs to the ten largest clones. Sequenced sample: peripheral blood. The receptor source for this set is an adult man with Graves' ophthalmopathy.

This clonotype has at least ten counts. V and J are TRBV12-3 or TRBV12-4 and TRBJ1-2; D perhaps matches TRBD1 (5 bases). The CDR3 spans 13 residues. The V gene lost 1 base and the J gene lost 8 bases, with 11 bases spanning the gap. In DNA, the CDR3 is TGTGCCAGCAGTTTAGGAGGGGCGGACGGCTACACCTTC. It specifies CASSLGGADGYTF.

The gene calls are TRBV13 and TRBJ2-7; D ambiguous. V was pared by 2 bases and J by 0 bases, with 14 bases between. Per the germline V gene, CDR1 is PRHDT and CDR2 is FYEKMQ (reference sequence). This CDR3 contains 16 residues. CDR3 in amino acids: CASSLSVGTLSYEQYF. CDR3 DNA sequence: TGTGCCAGCAGCTTAAGTGTCGGTACCCTCTCCTACGAGCAGTACTTC.

Worth noting for this clonotype: A much bigger clone sits one base away, suggesting this may be a read error. This sequence joins TRBV30 and TRBJ1-1; D perhaps matches TRBD1 (5 bases). CDR3 length: 11 amino acids. Germline-derived CDR1 and CDR2 are GTSNPN and SVGIG (reference sequence). CDR3 loop: CAWSEQVETFF. The CDR3, as DNA: TGTGCCTGGAGTGAACAGGTTGAAACTTTCTTT.

There are many counts of this clonotype. This sequence joins TRBV19 and TRBJ2-1, with D unresolved. Per germline, CDR1 LNHDA and CDR2 SQIVND (reference sequence). The CDR3 extends over 15 amino acids. Trimming shortened V by 7 bases and J by 5 bases, and 18 bases separated the two germline ends. This CDR3 reads CASTIKSAPNNEQFF. The CDR3 DNA reads TGTGCCAGTACCATAAAATCGGCTCCTAACAATGAGCAGTTCTTC.

The chain employs TRBV30 and TRBJ2-3; TRBD2 aligns across 10 bases. The ends lost 3 bases at V and 0 bases at J; junction bases unmatched: 9. CDR3 length: 17 amino acids. Per germline, CDR1 GTSNPN and CDR2 SVGIG (reference sequence). This CDR3 is CAWSGLAGVLSTDTQYF. CDR3 nucleotides: TGTGCCTGGAGCGGCCTAGCGGGAGTTTTAAGCACAGATACGCAGTATTTT.

The chain couples TRBV24-1 to TRBJ2-3, with 7 bases identical to TRBD2. The V gene end was trimmed by 4 bases and the J gene end by 4 bases; junction bases not matched to a gene: 13. In germline, CDR1 is KGHDR, CDR2 SFDVKD. The CDR3 is made up of 17 amino acids. DNA for the CDR3: TGTGCCACCAGTGACTCGACTAGCTCACTTCCCCCAGATACGCAGTATTTT. It is translated as CATSDSTSSLPPDTQYF.

Details on this clonotype: The junction does not match germline at one end; this may be a read error. The genes are TRBV7-3 and TRBJ2-2, with 10 bases matching TRBD1. The CDR3 has 16 residues. CDR1 and CDR2 (germline): SGHTA, FQGTGA. CDR3 bases: TGTGCCAGCAACCTACTCGGGACAGGGGTTGAAGGGGAGCAGTTTTTT. This translates into CASNLLGTGVEGEQFF.

For this clonotype: At one boundary the junction diverges from the germline segment, which might be a read error. The chain is built from TRBV20-1 and TRBJ2-6; 11 bases line up with TRBD1. This CDR3 spans 14 amino acids. Germline CDR1 is DFQATT and CDR2 is SNEGSKA (reference sequence). CDR3 sequence reads: CSARDRGRGSTEAF. For the CDR3, the DNA is TGCAGTGCTAGGGACAGGGGGCGCGGAAGCACTGAAGCTTTC.

This chain links TRBV7-2 with TRBJ1-1, with 7 bases fitting TRBD1. This CDR3 spans 12 amino acids. V lost 2 bases and J lost 11; bases outside the gene matches: 5. From germline, CDR1 is SGHTA and CDR2 FQGNSA. In DNA form, the CDR3 reads TGTGCCAGCAGCTTACTGACAGGGCAGGCTTTCTTT. It specifies CASSLLTGQAFF.

By share of the sample, this clonotype is medium-sized. The chain combines TRBV6-6 with TRBJ2-5, with 9 bases that match TRBD1. The trim removed 4 bases at V and 7 bases at J, leaving 1 base unmatched. Germline-derived CDR1 and CDR2 are MNHNY and SVGAGI (reference sequence). This CDR3 has 12 amino acids. CDR3: CASSLDRGTQYF. The CDR3, as DNA: TGTGCCAGCAGTTTGGACAGGGGGACCCAGTACTTC.

This clonotype was counted at least ten times. V gene TRBV7-9 combines with J gene TRBJ2-3; no reliable D call. Germline CDR1 reads SEHNR; CDR2 reads FQNEAQ (reference sequence). This CDR3 spans 16 amino acids. With 1 base removed from V and 0 bases from J, the gap between germline ends came to 11 bases. The CDR3 reads CASSLVWQTSTDTQYF. The CDR3 nucleotides read TGTGCCAGCAGCTTAGTATGGCAGACTAGCACAGATACGCAGTATTTT.

V and J are TRBV5-4 and TRBJ2-5; D tentatively reads TRBD1 or TRBD2 (5 bases each). The CDR3 consists of 14 residues. Germline V CDR1 and CDR2: SGHNT, YYREEE (reference sequence). V was cut by 0 bases and J by 4 bases, with 10 bases left in between. In nucleotides, the CDR3 is TGTGCCAGCAGCTTGGAAGGGGCGGGAGAGACCCAGTACTTC. This gives the protein CASSLEGAGETQYF.

To note about this clonotype: One end of the junction is discordant with germline, which a read error may explain. This chain links TRBV7-9 with TRBJ1-1, with TRBD1 identical over 7 bases. This CDR3 comprises 14 residues. Germline CDR1 SEHNR, CDR2 FQNEAQ (reference sequence). In DNA, the CDR3 is TGTGCCGGCAGCTTAGAGGACAGGAACACTGGAGCTTTCTTT. Translation gives CAGSLEDRNTGAFF.

This clonotype was recorded at least ten times. The chain joins TRBV5-5 to TRBJ2-7; D is tentatively TRBD1 or TRBD2 (5 bases each). From germline, CDR1 is SGHKS and CDR2 YYEKEE (reference sequence). The CDR3 has 14 amino acids. V dropped 6 bases and J dropped 3 bases, with 16 bases sitting between them. The CDR3 DNA reads as TGTGCCAGCACTCCCGGGACGGGCGGCTACGAGCAGTACTTC. Protein product: CASTPGTGGYEQYF.

This clonotype was counted a single time. This chain connects TRBV20-1 to TRBJ2-3; 8 positions agree with TRBD1. This CDR3 comprises 14 residues. V lost 7 bases to trimming and J lost 3 bases; unmatched junction nucleotides: 9. Germline loops: CDR1 DFQATT, CDR2 SNEGSKA (reference sequence). CDR3 DNA sequence: TGCAGTGGCACGACAGGGGTCGGTACAGATACGCAGTATTTT. It specifies CSGTTGVGTDTQYF.